This T cell receptor beta chain was captured by sequencing in a study of Graves' ophthalmopathy and Graves' hyperthyroidism. The overall study: Hyperthyroidism counted as stable given no ophthalmopathy within 18 months of follow-up.

In its sample, this clonotype was seen once. RNA transcripts provided the template for amplifying TCR beta CDR3 regions. HTBI primers primed a first-round RT-PCR, and a second-round multiplex PCR followed. TCRdb reprocessed the multiplex PCR reads via MiXCR and lists one record per CDR3 protein. Of around 1.1 million distinct CDR3 sequences detected, 35% to 40% appear once; the ten largest clones hold around 10%. The CDR3 length is 13 residues. The V end lost 6 bases, the J end lost 10 bases, and 16 bases lay between the germline ends. CDR1 is DFQATT, CDR2 SNEGSKA, per germline (reference sequence). Sequences were obtained from peripheral blood or thyroid tissue (not recorded which). The receptor was derived from an adult man with Graves' hyperthyroidism. The chain combines TRBV20-1 with TRBJ1-6; D unclear. This chain's CDR3 is CSARTSGWSPLHF. The CDR3 DNA follows: TGCAGTGCCAGGACGTCTGGTTGGTCACCCCTCCACTTT.